This passage covers 13 T cell receptor beta chains from one sample sequenced in a study of PD-1 blockade in classical Hodgkin lymphoma. Sequencing was performed with immunoSEQ multiplex PCR; in TCRdb, only in-frame clones are kept and a portion is missing. The sample lists 75,000 to 95,000 clones; 75% to 85% were seen once. Time point defined: cycle 4 day 1 (C4D1), after 6 weeks of nivolumab. Every single patient, without exception, relapsed after autologous stem cell transplantation, and brentuximab vedotin exposure varied. This sample comprised peripheral blood mononuclear cells (PBMCs), obtained before the fourth cycle of nivolumab. The receptor source for this set is a human donor with classical Hodgkin lymphoma.

The chain combines TRBV5-1 with TRBJ2-7; the D is unclear. The germline V gene has CDR1 SGHRS and CDR2 YFSETQ. The CDR3 sequence is 16 residues long. The ends were cut back, 1 base at V and 5 bases at J, with 19 bases in the middle. CDR3 nucleotide sequence: TGCGCCAGCAGCTTGTTTGGGCCAACAGAGGCGGACGAGCAGTACTTC. This codes for CASSLFGPTEADEQYF.

The chain is built from TRBV4-2 and TRBJ2-2, with TRBD1 matching 9 bases. The germline V gene encodes CDR1 LGHNA and CDR2 YNFKEQ. Unmatched junction bases numbered 3, after V lost 3 bases and J lost 4 bases. The length of the CDR3 is 15 residues. The CDR3 DNA is TGTGCCAGCAGCCACGGGACAGGGAGCACCGGGGAGCTGTTTTTT. Translated, it gives CASSHGTGSTGELFF.

This chain uses TRBV28 with TRBJ2-7; D is unresolved. V lost 3 bases, J lost 3 bases, and 9 bases lay in between. Looked up from germline, CDR1 is MDHEN and CDR2 is SYDVKM. This CDR3 is 13 amino acids long. CDR3 in DNA: TGTGCCAGCAGTTTGGCGGCGTACTACGAGCAGTACTTC. This encodes CASSLAAYYEQYF.

Note on this clone: Its ends do not fully match the called genes, so a read error is possible. The chain carries TRBV11-2 and TRBJ2-5; no clear D. The CDR3 is made up of 12 amino acids. From germline, CDR1 is SGHAT and CDR2 FQNNGV. For the CDR3, the DNA is TGTGCCAGCAGCCTAGACGTCGGGACCCAGTACTTC. This translates into CASSLDVGTQYF.

This chain uses TRBV5-4 with TRBJ2-5, with D maybe TRBD1 (7 bases). The CDR3 extends over 16 amino acids. Trimming removed 4 bases at V and 5 bases at J, with 21 bases between. Germline-derived CDR1 and CDR2 are SGHNT and YYREEE (reference sequence). The CDR3 DNA reads TGTGCCAGCAGCCCCCCTTCAGGGGGAGGATTTGAGACCCAGTACTTC. Its protein product is CASSPPSGGGFETQYF.

This chain uses TRBV15 with TRBJ2-7, with TRBD2 matching over 10 bases. Per the germline V gene, CDR1 is LNHNV and CDR2 is YYDKDF (reference sequence). The CDR3 totals 19 residues. J was trimmed by 4 bases and V by 1 base; bases with no gene match: 16. The CDR3 spells CATSRGLTSGTPFLYEQYF. DNA of the CDR3: TGTGCCACCAGCAGAGGTTTAACTAGCGGGACTCCGTTCCTTTACGAGCAGTACTTC. The full variable domain, completed using reference TRBV15 and TRBJ2-7, is DAMVIQNPRYQVTQFGKPVTLSCSQTLNHNVMYWYQQKSSQAPKLLFHYYDKDFNNEADTPDNFQSRRPNTSFCFLDIRSPGLGDTAMYLCATSRGLTSGTPFLYEQYFGPGTRLTVT.

CDR3 sequence: CAWSVTRGNTEAFF. DNA for the CDR3: TGTGCCTGGAGTGTCACTCGGGGGAACACTGAAGCTTTCTTT. The V and J genes are TRBV30 and TRBJ1-1, with no clear D. From germline, CDR1 is GTSNPN and CDR2 SVGIG (reference sequence). The CDR3 has 14 amino acids. With 0 bases removed from V and 1 base from J, the gap between germline ends came to 9 bases.

The chain combines TRBV29-1 with TRBJ2-7, with 10 bases aligning to TRBD1. The CDR3 length is 13 residues. In germline, CDR1 is SQVTM, CDR2 ANQGSEA. CDR3 residues: CSFTGTGAYEQYF. Here the CDR3 DNA reads TGCAGTTTTACCGGGACAGGGGCATACGAGCAGTACTTC.

The chain recombines TRBV7-9 with TRBJ2-3; TRBD1 matches 9 bases. V was pared by 5 bases and J by 2 bases, with 8 bases of the junction left unmatched. The CDR3 contains 16 residues. From germline, CDR1 is SEHNR and CDR2 FQNEAQ (reference sequence). CDR3 sequence: CASSRRDRAITDTQYF. The CDR3 DNA follows: TGTGCCAGCAGCCGACGGGACAGGGCCATCACAGATACGCAGTATTTT.

The rearrangement joins TRBV2 to TRBJ2-1, with 7 bases that match TRBD2. Germline V lookup: CDR1 SNHLY, CDR2 FYNNEI. This CDR3 has 14 amino acids. V dropped 6 bases and J dropped 6; count of bases not matched to a gene: 8. The CDR3 coding sequence is TGTGCCAGCAGCGCGGGACTACTTCGCAATGAGCAGTTCTTC. Its translation is CASSAGLLRNEQFF.

V is TRBV28 and J is TRBJ1-5; 7 bases agree with TRBD1. There are 13 residues in the CDR3. CDR1 and CDR2 (germline): MDHEN, SYDVKM. Trimming cost V 7 bases and J 5 bases; bases outside gene matches: 5. DNA for the CDR3: TGTGCCAGCACCACAGGGGCCCATCAGCCCCAGCATTTT. This codes for CASTTGAHQPQHF.

CDR3 residues: CASSYGMIEKLFF. The CDR3 coding sequence is TGTGCCAGTAGCTACGGCATGATTGAAAAACTGTTTTTT. This chain uses TRBV19 with TRBJ1-4; no firm D call. Germline CDR1 LNHDA, CDR2 SQIVND (reference sequence). V lost 6 bases, J lost 7 bases, and 12 bases lay in between. This CDR3 is built from 13 residues.

V usage is TRBV9 and J usage is TRBJ2-1; tentatively, D is TRBD1 or TRBD2 (5 bases each). The germline V gene encodes CDR1 SGDLS and CDR2 YYNGEE. This CDR3 spans 15 amino acids. Trimming took off 3 bases at V and 5 bases at J, with 15 bases between the two ends. For the CDR3, the DNA is TGTGCCAGCAGCGCAAACCTGGGACCGCACAATGAGCAGTTCTTC. This encodes CASSANLGPHNEQFF.